Following are 20 T cell receptor beta chains from one sample sequenced in a study of PD-1 blockade in classical Hodgkin lymphoma. Here immunoSEQ multiplex PCR was the method, and the copy in TCRdb shows in-frame clones only, minus some. The top ten hold 15% to 20% of the sample, which has approximately 99,000 clones, 80% to 90% seen once. All trial patients relapsed after autologous stem cell transplantation. Sample: peripheral blood mononuclear cells (PBMCs), taken before the second cycle of nivolumab. The receptors derive from a human donor with classical Hodgkin lymphoma.

The chain links TRBV4-1 to TRBJ1-2, with D perhaps TRBD1 (5 bases). The CDR3 is 15 residues long. Deletions cut 3 bases from V and 0 bases from J, with 11 bases between. CDR1 and CDR2 (germline): MGHRA, YSYEKL. The CDR3 here is CASSQGPNTNYGYTF. CDR3 coding DNA: TGCGCCAGCAGCCAGGGACCGAATACTAACTATGGCTACACCTTC.

This chain joins TRBV19 and TRBJ1-1, with TRBD1 identical over 7 bases. Germline trimming cut 6 bases from V and 13 bases from J; bases unmatched to any gene: 20. The CDR3 contains 15 residues. Germline V gives CDR1 LNHDA, CDR2 SQIVND (reference sequence). Written as DNA, the CDR3 is TGTGCCAGTAGGAACTCCCTCCGGGACAGCTCATGGGGTTTCTTT. Translating it yields CASRNSLRDSSWGFF.

The CDR3 sequence: CASRELRGDSYEQYF. The CDR3 region has the DNA TGTGCCAGCAGGGAACTGAGAGGGGACTCCTACGAGCAGTACTTC. The chain joins TRBV4-2 to TRBJ2-7, with D perhaps being TRBD1 or TRBD2 (5 bases each). V shed 6 bases and J shed 0 bases, with 15 bases lying between them. Germline assignment: CDR1 LGHNA and CDR2 YNFKEQ. This CDR3 is 15 amino acids long.

This clone was counted a few times. This chain uses TRBV28 with TRBJ1-5, with 10 bases aligning to TRBD1. V shed 7 bases and J 0 bases; nucleotides not matched to a gene: 6. From germline, CDR1 is MDHEN and CDR2 SYDVKM. CDR3 size: 16 residues. The CDR3 nucleotides read TGTGCCAGCACCCAACGGACAGGGGGTAGCAATCAGCCCCAGCATTTT. Translating gives CASTQRTGGSNQPQHF. The whole variable domain, remainder taken from reference TRBV28 and TRBJ1-5, is DVKVTQSSRYLVKRTGEKVFLECVQDMDHENMFWYRQDPGLGLRLIYFSYDVKMKEKGDIPEGYSVSREKKERFSLILESASTNQTSMYLCASTQRTGGSNQPQHFGDGTRLSIL.

This sequence joins TRBV28 and TRBJ1-1; the D gene is possibly TRBD1 (6 bases). There are 13 residues in the CDR3. Trimming cost V 7 bases and J 3 bases, with 12 bases left between them. Germline loops: CDR1 MDHEN, CDR2 SYDVKM. The CDR3 DNA reads TGTGCCAGCAACCCGACAGGCTACACTGAAGCTTTCTTT. It is translated as CASNPTGYTEAFF.

This chain joins TRBV28 and TRBJ2-7; the D gene is possibly TRBD2 (5 bases). The CDR3 has 12 residues. V shed 10 bases and J shed 3 bases, with 13 bases lying between them. CDR1 and CDR2 (germline): MDHEN, SYDVKM. In nucleotides, the CDR3 is TGTGCCACCCGGGGTTGGGTCTACGAGCAGTACTTC. Translation gives CATRGWVYEQYF.

J is TRBJ1-5 and V is TRBV4-1; no clear D gene. Germline V gene lookup returns CDR1 MGHRA and CDR2 YSYEKL. V was shortened by 1 base and J by 4 bases, with 8 bases between the two germline ends. The CDR3 runs 14 residues. CDR3 in amino acids: CASSQVLSNQPQHF. CDR3 nucleotides: TGCGCCAGCAGCCAAGTACTGTCTAATCAGCCCCAGCATTTT.

This chain links TRBV19 with TRBJ1-5; D might be TRBD1 (6 bases). The V gene lost 5 bases and the J gene lost 6 bases, with 14 bases spanning the gap. The length of the CDR3 is 14 residues. Germline CDR1 is LNHDA and CDR2 is SQIVND (reference sequence). The CDR3 reads CASSDHRDGQPQHF. The CDR3 nucleotides read TGTGCCAGTAGTGATCACAGGGACGGTCAGCCCCAGCATTTT.

This sequence joins TRBV30 and TRBJ2-1; 7 bases are shared with TRBD2. The V gene's germline CDR1 is GTSNPN and CDR2 SVGIG (reference sequence). This CDR3 is built from 14 residues. V trimming: 5 bases; J trimming: 2 bases; junction bases outside the gene matches: 6. CDR3 region: CAWGAGLAYNEQFF. CDR3 coding DNA: TGTGCCTGGGGAGCGGGATTAGCCTACAATGAGCAGTTCTTC.

V usage is TRBV19 and J usage is TRBJ2-5; 8 nucleotides align to TRBD2. Trimming at V came to 5 bases and at J to 9 bases, leaving 20 bases not matched to a gene. CDR1 LNHDA and CDR2 SQIVND come from the germline V gene (reference sequence). CDR3 length: 17 residues. CDR3 sequence: CASSPVGEREFSGAQYF. CDR3 nucleotides: TGTGCCAGTAGTCCCGTGGGTGAGCGGGAGTTTTCTGGGGCCCAGTACTTC.

This clone was recorded only once. Germline and junction disagree at one end, which may indicate a read error. DNA for the CDR3: TGTGCCAGCCGAGTGGAGAATACCGACAGAAAATTGTTTTTT. It codes for CASRVENTDRKLFF. This chain links TRBV2 with TRBJ1-4; D is perhaps TRBD1 (5 bases). Per the germline V gene, CDR1 is SNHLY and CDR2 is FYNNEI. The CDR3 loop spans 14 amino acids.

J is TRBJ1-2 and V is TRBV29-1; no firm D call. Germline V gene sequence: CDR1 SQVTM, CDR2 ANQGSEA. The CDR3 spans 11 residues. Trimming shortened V by 0 bases and J by 7 bases, and 6 bases separated the two germline ends. The CDR3 reads CSVEDLGGYTF. CDR3 sequence (DNA): TGCAGCGTTGAAGATCTCGGTGGCTACACCTTC.

This chain joins TRBV10-2 and TRBJ2-5, with 7 positions matching TRBD2. Per the germline V gene, CDR1 is WSHSY and CDR2 is SAAADI. Trimming at V came to 0 bases and at J to 5 bases, leaving 3 bases not matched to a gene. CDR3 length equals 14 residues. The CDR3 region is CASSESSLAETQYF. As DNA, the CDR3 is TGCGCCAGCAGTGAGTCGTCACTAGCGGAGACCCAGTACTTC.

This sequence joins TRBV6-4 and TRBJ2-1; D may correspond to TRBD1 or TRBD2 (6 bases each). In germline, CDR1 is MRHNA, CDR2 SNTAGT. V was cut by 0 bases and J by 10 bases, with 13 bases left in between. The CDR3 runs 14 residues. DNA of the CDR3: TGTGCCAGCAGTGACTCGATATCGGGGGCCGAGCAGTTCTTC. Amino acid sequence: CASSDSISGAEQFF.

The V gene is TRBV10-3, the J gene TRBJ2-7; D is possibly TRBD2 (6 bases). This CDR3 has 14 residues. Germline loops: CDR1 ENHRY, CDR2 SYGVKD. V lost 2 bases to trimming and J lost 3 bases, with 11 bases between them. Written as DNA, the CDR3 is TGTGCCATCAGTGAGGGGGGGAGTGTCTACGAGCAGTACTTC. It codes for CAISEGGSVYEQYF.

The chain couples TRBV18 to TRBJ2-7; D unresolved. The V end lost 2 bases, the J end lost 4 bases, and 3 bases lay between the germline ends. The CDR3 runs 11 residues. Germline loops: CDR1 KGHSH, CDR2 LQKENI. CDR3 sequence reads: CASSPEYEQYF. The CDR3, as DNA: TGTGCCAGCTCACCAGAATACGAGCAGTACTTC.

V gene TRBV21-1 combines with J gene TRBJ1-5; the table names TRBD1, a call not compared with the DNA. TRBV21-1 corresponds to a pseudogene. This CDR3 region has 15 residues. The CDR3 spells CASSKNGTGNQPQHF. The CDR3 bases are TGTGCCAGCAGCAAAAATGGGACAGGCAATCAGCCCCAGCATTTT.

V gene TRBV2 combines with J gene TRBJ2-5; possibly TRBD1 for D (5 bases). The V gene's germline CDR1 is SNHLY and CDR2 FYNNEI. The CDR3 is 15 amino acids. The ends were cut back, 8 bases at V and 4 bases at J, with 20 bases in the middle. As DNA, the CDR3 is TGTGCCAGCTCTTGGGGCGACGGTCGGACAGAGACCCAGTACTTC. Residues: CASSWGDGRTETQYF.

The V call is TRBV19, the J call TRBJ2-7, with TRBD1 matching 9 bases. Germline V gives CDR1 LNHDA, CDR2 SQIVND (reference sequence). V was clipped by 6 bases and J by 5 bases; unmatched bases: 11. This CDR3 is 15 amino acids long. The CDR3 DNA reads as TGTGCCAGTAGGACCGGTGGGACAGGGACCCACGAGCAGTACTTC. Translation: CASRTGGTGTHEQYF.

The chain combines TRBV18 with TRBJ2-1; D remains ambiguous. CDR3 size: 12 residues. The V end lost 5 bases, the J end lost 10 bases, and 12 bases lay between the germline ends. Germline loops: CDR1 KGHSH, CDR2 LQKENI. Here the CDR3 DNA reads TGTGCCAGCTCATCTACCTTAGGGGAGCAGTTCTTC. Its protein product is CASSSTLGEQFF. The entire variable domain, with the rest obtained from reference TRBV18 and TRBJ2-1, is as follows: NAGVMQNPRHLVRRRGQEARLRCSPMKGHSHVYWYRQLPEEGLKFMVYLQKENIIDESGMPKERFSAEFPKEGPSILRIQQVVRGDSAAYFCASSSTLGEQFFGPGTRLTVL.